These 12 T cell receptor beta chains were all obtained from the same sample, sequenced in a study of technical replicates of blood from a handful of donors. Some clones are missing from TCRdb's copy, which holds only in-frame ones; the method was immunoSEQ multiplex PCR. The repertoire includes tens of thousands of clones, roughly nine tenths of them detected once, and less than 0.4% sits in the top ten. Input material: T cells isolated from PBMCs. The receptors here all came from a human donor in good health. Some clones in this sample may be carry-over from other donors' samples.

This clone was detected a few times. The V and J genes are TRBV5-1 and TRBJ2-7, with D perhaps matching TRBD1 (5 bases). V was shortened by 4 bases and J by 7 bases, with 12 bases between the two germline ends. The germline V gene encodes CDR1 SGHRS and CDR2 YFSETQ. The CDR3 spans 12 residues. This CDR3 reads CASSLQGQEQYF. In DNA, the CDR3 is TGCGCCAGCAGCCTCCAGGGTCAGGAGCAGTACTTC.

About this clone: Other DNA sequences in this specimen translate into the identical CDR3. This chain joins TRBV5-4 and TRBJ2-2, with no clear D. Per the germline V gene, CDR1 is SGHNT and CDR2 is YYREEE (reference sequence). Trimming cost V 0 bases and J 2 bases, with 5 bases left between them. The CDR3 length is 14 residues. For the CDR3, the DNA is TGTGCCAGCAGCTTGGTCGTAAACACCGGGGAGCTGTTTTTT. As protein: CASSLVVNTGELFF.

The chain combines TRBV5-1 with TRBJ2-2, with a possible D match to TRBD1 (5 bases). The CDR3 has 18 residues. Between the trimmed V and J ends, which lost 4 bases and 3 bases, there was a span of 22 bases. CDR1 is SGHRS, CDR2 YFSETQ, per germline. CDR3 nucleotide sequence: TGCGCCAGCAGCGGACGAAACAGGCAAATCATCGACACCGGGGAGCTGTTTTTT. Protein: CASSGRNRQIIDTGELFF.

CDR3 coding DNA: TGTGCCAGCACCACCGGTATAGGGACTACAATAGAGACCCAGTACTTC. It translates to CASTTGIGTTIETQYF. This chain uses TRBV5-4 with TRBJ2-5; TRBD2 matches at 7 bases. Trimming cost V 6 bases and J 4 bases; bases outside gene matches: 15. Germline-derived CDR1 and CDR2 are SGHNT and YYREEE (reference sequence). The CDR3 runs to 16 residues.

The chain employs TRBV9 and TRBJ1-3, with D hard to call. Trimming cost V 2 bases and J 4 bases, with 7 bases left between them. This CDR3 has 13 amino acids. Germline V lookup: CDR1 SGDLS, CDR2 YYNGEE. The CDR3: CASSVDWGNTIYF. The CDR3 bases are TGTGCCAGCAGCGTCGACTGGGGAAACACCATATATTTT. The entire variable domain, with the rest obtained from reference TRBV9 and TRBJ1-3, is as follows: DSGVTQTPKHLITATGQRVTLRCSPRSGDLSVYWYQQSLDQGLQFLIQYYNGEERAKGNILERFSAQQFPDLHSELNLSSLELGDSALYFCASSVDWGNTIYFGEGSWLTVV.

V is TRBV9 and J is TRBJ1-1; D perhaps matches TRBD1 (5 bases). This CDR3 has 15 residues. Per the germline V gene, CDR1 is SGDLS and CDR2 is YYNGEE. Trimming cost V 4 bases and J 0 bases, with 13 bases left between them. The CDR3, as DNA: TGTGCCAGCAGCTCTCGTGGGGCCCTGAACACTGAAGCTTTCTTT. Protein product: CASSSRGALNTEAFF.

V is TRBV5-1 and J is TRBJ2-7; TRBD1 agrees at 12 bases. Trimming cost V 2 bases and J 6 bases; bases outside gene matches: 9. This CDR3 comprises 16 residues. In germline, CDR1 is SGHRS, CDR2 YFSETQ. In nucleotides, the CDR3 is TGCGCCAGCAGCTTTGGACCGGGACAGGGGGCAGTCGAGCAGTACTTC. This gives the protein CASSFGPGQGAVEQYF.

This clone was picked up one time. This sequence joins TRBV28 and TRBJ2-3; 8 nucleotides align to TRBD2. CDR1 and CDR2 from the germline V gene are MDHEN and SYDVKM. CDR3 length: 19 amino acids. V gave up 5 bases and J gave up 5 bases; unmatched junction bases: 21. The CDR3 here is CASSNPRAGVAVGGDTQYF. For the CDR3, the DNA is TGTGCCAGCAGTAATCCGCGAGCGGGAGTAGCCGTCGGGGGAGATACGCAGTATTTT.

V gene TRBV29-1 combines with J gene TRBJ1-2; D remains unclear. The germline V gene has CDR1 SQVTM and CDR2 ANQGSEA. CDR3 length equals 14 residues. Between the trimmed V and J ends, which lost 0 bases and 8 bases, there was a span of 16 bases. CDR3 amino acids: CSVEDQDGRGGYTF. The DNA of the CDR3 is TGCAGCGTTGAAGATCAGGACGGCCGAGGGGGCTACACCTTC.

The V call is TRBV18, the J call TRBJ2-3; D is perhaps TRBD2 (6 bases). The V end was cut by 0 bases, the J end by 1 base, with 11 bases between. CDR3 length: 16 residues. Germline V CDR1 and CDR2: KGHSH, LQKENI. The CDR3, as DNA: TGTGCCAGCTCACCACCGTTCGGGACTGGCACAGATACGCAGTATTTT. Its translation: CASSPPFGTGTDTQYF.

This chain links TRBV27 with TRBJ2-1, with D perhaps matching TRBD2 (6 bases). CDR3 length: 18 residues. Germline CDR1 and CDR2: MNHEY and SMNVEV (reference sequence). V gave up 4 bases and J gave up 8 bases, with 27 bases separating them. The CDR3 spells CASSYSPDPGSLGDEQFF. CDR3 DNA: TGTGCCAGCAGTTACTCCCCGGACCCCGGGAGTCTCGGCGATGAGCAGTTCTTC.

This clone came up once. V gene TRBV5-1 combines with J gene TRBJ1-2; weak D call: TRBD1 (6 bases). CDR3 size: 15 residues. From germline, CDR1 is SGHRS and CDR2 YFSETQ. V was clipped by 4 bases and J by 8 bases, with 21 bases between them. CDR3 sequence reads: CASSDFREGEWGYTF. Written as DNA, the CDR3 is TGCGCCAGCAGCGACTTCAGGGAGGGGGAATGGGGCTACACCTTC.